This TCR beta chain comes out of a study of identical twins. TCRdb re-called the 5' RACE reads through MiXCR, storing one row per CDR3 protein. The sample carries about 920,000 distinct CDR3 sequences, approximately 13% recorded once. This clonotype was seen more than once but under ten times. Its specificity is unknown. Overall study results and limits: Reduced insertions were recorded for abundant cord blood beta clonotypes, with no such pattern in memory repertoires.

With no exceptions, donors were healthy Caucasians. The same sample was also used in a study of yellow fever vaccine responses in identical twins.

This sequence originates from a woman aged 18-30 years in good health. Sequencing was done on a sample of PBMCs.

As DNA, the CDR3 is TGTGCCAGCAGCTCCCGGACAGGGCTCGGTGATTATAGTGAAGCTTTCTTT. Its protein product is CASSSRTGLGDYSEAFF. This rearrangement joins TRBV11-2 to TRBJ1-1; 8 bases fit TRBD1. Looked up from germline, CDR1 is SGHAT and CDR2 is FQNNGV. V trimming: 4 bases; J trimming: 7 bases; junction bases outside the gene matches: 17. The CDR3 totals 17 residues.